The present T cell receptor (beta chain) was sequenced within a study of control samples from healthy donors and cancer patients (dated by TCRdb to 2018 to 2021). The CDR3 sequence holds 13 residues, the cysteine and phenylalanine included. Kept here is only the CDR3 DNA, which spans 39 bases and is read in frame from base 1. Trimming removed 6 bases from V and 13 bases from J, leaving 21 bases between the germline ends. Taken from the germline V gene, the CDR1 and CDR2 loops are MDHEN and SYDVKM. As to this clone: The clone's antigen remains unknown. No clone much larger than this one lies a single base away; base qualities are absent.

The method behind the library was the immunoSEQ multiplex PCR assay. Not all clones reach the TCRdb copy of this immuneACCESS table, which keeps in-frame sequences only. Checked studies attribute under half of the gap to unresolved V genes and leave the rest unexplained. The sample yields tens of thousands of clones; roughly 94% were counted once. The ten top clones hold approximately 4.3% of the sample. This chain joins TRBV28 to TRBJ1-2; TRBD1 is a possible D gene, resting on 6 matching bases. Sequenced sample: blood. The TCR sequence derives from a man aged 30 to 45 in good health. The DNA sequence is given as TGTGCCAGCAGGAATACCGGGACATCCAGCTCCACCTTC. This translates into CASRNTGTSSSTF.